This TCR beta chain was retrieved from a study of blood T cell repertoires in COVID-19. Turning to the study itself: The cDNA or gDNA used as material had been derived from T cells, B-cell-depleted T cells, or PBMCs.

The V end was cut by 2 bases, the J end by 5 bases, with 10 bases between. The V gene's germline CDR1 is SGHNT and CDR2 YENEEA. The CDR3 runs 13 residues. Data came from immunoSEQ multiplex PCR; TCRdb stores just in-frame clones and leaves some out. The table has fewer than 300,000 clones, around 88% seen once. The origin of this receptor is a man younger than 45 with acute or convalescent COVID-19. The sequencing sample was made of peripheral blood. V gene TRBV11-3 combines with J gene TRBJ2-7; a weak D match, TRBD2 (5 bases). The CDR3 sequence is CASSLMGSDEQYF. DNA for the CDR3: TGTGCCAGCAGCTTAATGGGGAGCGACGAGCAGTACTTC.